This T cell receptor (beta chain) was observed in a study of beta chain features in type 1 diabetes. Regarding the study as a whole: All four CD4+ subsets of Type 1 diabetes patients contained TCRB CDR3s that were moderately but significantly shorter.

CDR1 and CDR2 (germline): SQVTM, ANQGSEA. The ends were cut back, 6 bases at V and 2 bases at J, with 10 bases in the middle. This CDR3 has 12 amino acids. The isolated RNA, all of it, was reverse transcribed, so expressed TCRB transcripts were what got sequenced. This table comes from immunoSEQ multiplex PCR, and its TCRdb copy is limited to in-frame clones, with some not included. Among 500,000 to 800,000 clones, around 11% were seen once, and the ten largest hold more than 0.095%. With respect to this clone: Its target is not known.

The clonotype originates from a man aged 25-45 years with type 1 diabetes. Sequencing used naive CD4+ T cells from blood. The chain joins TRBV29-1 to TRBJ2-5; the D gene is possibly TRBD2 (6 bases). Here the CDR3 DNA reads TGCAGCGTCGAGGGACTGCAAGAGACCCAGTACTTC. Encoded protein: CSVEGLQETQYF.